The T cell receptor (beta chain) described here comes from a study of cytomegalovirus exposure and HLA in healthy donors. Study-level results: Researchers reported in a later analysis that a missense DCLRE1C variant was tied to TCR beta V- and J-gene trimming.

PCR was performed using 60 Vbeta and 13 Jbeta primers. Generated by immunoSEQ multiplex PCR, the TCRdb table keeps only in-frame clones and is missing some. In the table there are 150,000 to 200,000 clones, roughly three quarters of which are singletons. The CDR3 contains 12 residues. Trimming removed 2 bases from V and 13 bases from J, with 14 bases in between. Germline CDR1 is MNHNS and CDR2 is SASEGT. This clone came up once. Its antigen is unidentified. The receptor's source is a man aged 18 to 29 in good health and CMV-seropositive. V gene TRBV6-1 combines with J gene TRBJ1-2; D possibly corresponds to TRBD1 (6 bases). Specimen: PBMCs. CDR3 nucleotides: TGTGCCAGCAGTGAACGCCAGGGGAGTGGCACCTTC. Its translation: CASSERQGSGTF.